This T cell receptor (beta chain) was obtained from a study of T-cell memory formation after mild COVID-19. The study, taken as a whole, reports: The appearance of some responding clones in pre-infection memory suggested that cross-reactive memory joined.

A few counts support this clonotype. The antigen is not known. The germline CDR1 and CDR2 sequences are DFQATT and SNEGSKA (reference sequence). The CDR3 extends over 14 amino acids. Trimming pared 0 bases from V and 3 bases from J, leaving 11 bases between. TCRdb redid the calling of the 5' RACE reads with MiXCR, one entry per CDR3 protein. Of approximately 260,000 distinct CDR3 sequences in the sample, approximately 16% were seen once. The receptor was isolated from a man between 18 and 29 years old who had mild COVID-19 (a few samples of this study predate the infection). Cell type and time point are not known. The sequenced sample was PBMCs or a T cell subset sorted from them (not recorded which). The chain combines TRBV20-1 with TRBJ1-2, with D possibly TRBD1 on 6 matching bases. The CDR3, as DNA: TGCAGTGCTAGAGACAGGGGAAGAGACTATGGCTACACCTTC. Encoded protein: CSARDRGRDYGYTF.